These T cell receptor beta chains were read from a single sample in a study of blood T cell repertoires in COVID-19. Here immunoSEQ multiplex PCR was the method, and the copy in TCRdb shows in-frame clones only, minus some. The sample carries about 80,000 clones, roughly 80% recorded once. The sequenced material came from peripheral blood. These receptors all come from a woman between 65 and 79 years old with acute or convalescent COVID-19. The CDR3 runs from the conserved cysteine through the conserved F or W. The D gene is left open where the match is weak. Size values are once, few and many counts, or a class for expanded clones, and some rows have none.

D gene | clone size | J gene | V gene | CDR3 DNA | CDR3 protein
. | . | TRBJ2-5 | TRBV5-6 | TGTGCCAGCAGCTTGGGGCTAACGGGAGAGACCCAGTACTTC | CASSLGLTGETQYF
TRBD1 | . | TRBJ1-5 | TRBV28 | TGTGCCAGCAGTTTACAGGGGGAGATACAGCCCCAGCATTTT | CASSLQGEIQPQHF
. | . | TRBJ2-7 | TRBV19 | TGTGCCAGTAGTCTCACGGGAGTTATCGTGGGGTCCTACGAGCAGTACTTC | CASSLTGVIVGSYEQYF
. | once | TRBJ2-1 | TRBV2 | TGTGCCAGCAGTAAGACGGAGGGGATGGACGAGTTCTTC | CASSKTEGMDEFF
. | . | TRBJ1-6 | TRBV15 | TGTGCCACCAGCCGTGAGAATTCACCCCTCCACTTT | CATSRENSPLHF
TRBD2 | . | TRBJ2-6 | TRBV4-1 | TGCGCCAGCAGCCAGGGGGGGGTTATCTCTGGGGCCAACGTCCTGACTTTC | CASSQGGVISGANVLTF
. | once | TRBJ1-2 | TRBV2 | TGTGCCAGCAGGGGGGGACGGCTAGGCTATGGCTACACCTTC | CASRGGRLGYGYTF
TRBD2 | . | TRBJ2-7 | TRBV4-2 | TGTGCCAGCAGCCAAGGAGCGGGATCCCACGAGCAGTACTTC | CASSQGAGSHEQYF
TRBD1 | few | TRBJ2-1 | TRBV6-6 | TGTGCCAGCAGTTCTAGGGTGGGACAGGGGTACAATGAGCAGTTCTTC | CASSSRVGQGYNEQFF
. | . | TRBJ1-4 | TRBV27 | TGTGCCAGCACATCCAGAGGTGAAGCTGAAAAACTGTTTTTT | CASTSRGEAEKLFF